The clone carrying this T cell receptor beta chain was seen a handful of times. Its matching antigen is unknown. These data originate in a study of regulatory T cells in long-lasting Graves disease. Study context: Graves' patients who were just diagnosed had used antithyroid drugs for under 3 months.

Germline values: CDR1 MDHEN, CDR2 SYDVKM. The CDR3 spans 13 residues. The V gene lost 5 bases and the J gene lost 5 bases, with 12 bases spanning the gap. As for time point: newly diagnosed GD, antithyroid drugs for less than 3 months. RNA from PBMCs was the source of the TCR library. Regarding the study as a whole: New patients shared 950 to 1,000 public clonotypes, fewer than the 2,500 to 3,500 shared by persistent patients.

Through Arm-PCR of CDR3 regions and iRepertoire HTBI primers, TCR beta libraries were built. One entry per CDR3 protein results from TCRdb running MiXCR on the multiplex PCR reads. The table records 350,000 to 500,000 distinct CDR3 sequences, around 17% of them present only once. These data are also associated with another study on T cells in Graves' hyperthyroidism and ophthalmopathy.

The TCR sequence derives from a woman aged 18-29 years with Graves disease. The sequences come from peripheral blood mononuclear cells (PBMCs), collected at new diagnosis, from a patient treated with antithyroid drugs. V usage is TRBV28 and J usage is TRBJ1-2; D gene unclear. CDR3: CASSEMAPYGYTF. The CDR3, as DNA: TGTGCCAGCAGTGAAATGGCCCCTTATGGCTACACCTTC.